The 28 T cell receptor beta chains listed next were all sequenced from one sample in a study of shared clonotypes between healthy human individuals. Generated by immunoSEQ multiplex PCR, the TCRdb table keeps only in-frame clones and is missing some. This table holds roughly 2.2 million clones, approximately 95% found once. Sequences were obtained from naive CD4+ T cells from PBMCs. Indicated subset: CD45RA+ positively selected. The source is a man aged 18 to 29 in good health. Some clones in this sample may be carry-over from other donors' samples.

About this clone itself: Other nucleotide sequences in the sample specify the same CDR3. The V and J genes are TRBV6-6 and TRBJ2-7; D call uncertain. CDR3 size: 11 residues. Germline V gene data show CDR1 as MNHNY and CDR2 as SVGAGI (reference sequence). Trimming shortened V by 5 bases and J by 2 bases, and 4 bases separated the two germline ends. The CDR3 coding sequence is TGTGCCAGCAGTCCTGCCTACGAGCAGTACTTC. Translating it yields CASSPAYEQYF.

The J gene is TRBJ1-1, the V gene TRBV19; 7 bases are shared with TRBD1. Trimming at V came to 10 bases and at J to 3 bases, leaving 8 bases not matched to a gene. The CDR3 runs to 13 residues. CDR1 is LNHDA and CDR2 is SQIVND in the germline V gene (reference sequence). CDR3 protein: CATWTGDHTEAFF. The CDR3 DNA is TGTGCCACCTGGACAGGTGACCACACTGAAGCTTTCTTT.

As to this clone: This specimen includes other DNA sequences encoding the same CDR3. This sequence joins TRBV29-1 and TRBJ2-6; no definite D call. Looked up from germline, CDR1 is SQVTM and CDR2 is ANQGSEA. The CDR3 loop spans 12 amino acids. The V end lost 7 bases, the J end lost 0 bases, and 4 bases lay between the germline ends. Written as DNA, the CDR3 is TGCAGCGCGAGCTCTGGGGCCAACGTCCTGACTTTC. As protein: CSASSGANVLTF.

DNA of the CDR3: TGCGCCAGCAGCCCGGACCCGGGTGGTGAGCAGTTCTTC. This sequence encodes CASSPDPGGEQFF. The J gene is TRBJ2-1, the V gene TRBV5-1, with unresolved D. V lost 4 bases and J lost 9, with 14 bases in between. The CDR3 covers 13 residues. Germline V CDR1 and CDR2: SGHRS, YFSETQ.

This rearrangement joins TRBV11-2 to TRBJ2-1, with D uncertain. Deletions cut 5 bases from V and 4 bases from J, with 12 bases between. Germline V gene lookup returns CDR1 SGHAT and CDR2 FQNNGV. There are 14 residues in the CDR3. The chain's CDR3 is CASSRGPVYNEQFF. Here the CDR3 DNA reads TGTGCCAGCAGCCGAGGTCCGGTATACAATGAGCAGTTCTTC.

The J gene is TRBJ2-2, the V gene TRBV11-2, with 12 bases identical to TRBD2. From germline, CDR1 is SGHAT and CDR2 FQNNGV. J lost 5 bases, V lost 4 bases, and 5 bases had no gene match. The CDR3 sequence is 16 residues long. The CDR3: CASSSLAGGTTGELFF. The CDR3 DNA sequence: TGTGCCAGCAGCTCCCTAGCGGGGGGGACGACCGGGGAGCTGTTTTTT.

The rearrangement joins TRBV7-6 to TRBJ1-5; D is uncertain. This CDR3 has 16 amino acids. Trimming pared 2 bases from V and 1 base from J, leaving 12 bases between. Germline lookup yields CDR1 SGHVS and CDR2 FNYEAQ. The CDR3 spells CASSLMPGLSNQPQHF. The CDR3 coding sequence is TGTGCCAGCAGCTTAATGCCCGGTCTGAGCAATCAGCCCCAGCATTTT.

This clone was seen just once. This chain uses TRBV6-1 with TRBJ2-3, with D possibly being TRBD1 or TRBD2 (5 bases each). Germline V CDR1 and CDR2: MNHNS, SASEGT. The CDR3 has 15 amino acids. Trimming pared 10 bases from V and 7 bases from J, leaving 24 bases between. The CDR3 is CATRSHTNGGYTQYF. In DNA form, the CDR3 reads TGTGCCACCCGATCACATACCAATGGGGGATATACGCAGTATTTT.

The rearrangement links TRBV6-6 to TRBJ2-7, with D uncertain. CDR1 is MNHNY, CDR2 SVGAGI, per germline (reference sequence). The CDR3 covers 15 residues. Trimming took 1 base from V and 4 from J, leaving 14 bases between them. The chain's CDR3 is CASSYYGSDGYEQYF. DNA for the CDR3: TGTGCCAGCAGTTACTATGGGTCGGACGGGTACGAGCAGTACTTC.

The chain is built from TRBV7-9 and TRBJ1-5; D may be TRBD1 (5 bases). V was trimmed by 3 bases and J by 4 bases, leaving 16 bases between them. Germline V gene data show CDR1 as SEHNR and CDR2 as FQNEAQ (reference sequence). CDR3 size: 16 residues. The CDR3 DNA reads TGTGCCAGCAGCTTCGTTCCGCACAGGTATAATCAGCCCCAGCATTTT. This codes for CASSFVPHRYNQPQHF.

Comment on this clone: Other DNA sequences from this sample encode an identical CDR3 as well. The chain joins TRBV27 to TRBJ1-5; no reliable D call. V dropped 4 bases and J dropped 1 base, with 8 bases sitting between them. The CDR3 extends over 14 amino acids. Germline V gives CDR1 MNHEY, CDR2 SMNVEV (reference sequence). As DNA, the CDR3 is TGTGCCAGCAGTTCGATGGGGAGCAATCAGCCCCAGCATTTT. Translation gives CASSSMGSNQPQHF.

With respect to this clone: The identical CDR3 is also encoded by other nucleotide sequences in the sample. V gene TRBV29-1 combines with J gene TRBJ1-1, with unresolved D. The germline CDR1 and CDR2 sequences are SQVTM and ANQGSEA. Trimming pared 4 bases from V and 5 bases from J, leaving 11 bases between. The length of the CDR3 is 12 residues. The CDR3 sequence: CSVGSGGTEAFF. Written as DNA, the CDR3 is TGCAGCGTTGGGTCTGGTGGGACTGAAGCTTTCTTT.

This sequence joins TRBV19 and TRBJ2-1; D uncertain. The CDR3 contains 15 residues. V was cut by 0 bases and J by 0 bases, with 6 bases left in between. CDR1 and CDR2 (germline): LNHDA, SQIVND (reference sequence). CDR3 bases: TGTGCCAGTAGTATAGACCAGAGCTCCTACAATGAGCAGTTCTTC. Protein sequence: CASSIDQSSYNEQFF.

As DNA, the CDR3 is TGTGCCAGCAGTTCGGGACTAGCGGAAGAGACCCAGTACTTC. Protein product: CASSSGLAEETQYF. The V call is TRBV6-4, the J call TRBJ2-5; 11 nucleotides agree with TRBD2. Unmatched junction bases numbered 2, after V lost 5 bases and J lost 3 bases. This CDR3 is 14 amino acids long. Germline values: CDR1 MRHNA, CDR2 SNTAGT.

This clone was seen once. The chain combines TRBV11-3 with TRBJ1-1; possible D gene TRBD1, 5 bases. V was pared by 3 bases and J by 5 bases, with 10 bases between. In germline, CDR1 is SGHNT, CDR2 YENEEA. The length of the CDR3 is 13 residues. The CDR3 reads CASSLGRKTEAFF. CDR3 nucleotides: TGTGCCAGCAGCTTGGGGCGGAAGACTGAAGCTTTCTTT.

The gene calls are TRBV5-4 and TRBJ2-5, with D possibly being TRBD1 (6 bases). CDR3 length: 14 residues. Looked up from germline, CDR1 is SGHNT and CDR2 is YYREEE (reference sequence). V lost 4 bases to trimming and J lost 2 bases, with 12 bases between them. CDR3 DNA: TGTGCCAGCAGCCTTACACAGGGACAAGAGACCCAGTACTTC. Protein: CASSLTQGQETQYF.

On this clone: Other DNA sequences of this sample code for an identical CDR3. CDR3 amino acids: CASSSGGAYGYTF. CDR3 coding DNA: TGTGCCAGCAGCTCAGGCGGGGCCTATGGCTACACCTTC. The chain recombines TRBV28 with TRBJ1-2, with D possibly being TRBD1 (5 bases). The CDR3 covers 13 residues. CDR1 MDHEN and CDR2 SYDVKM come from the germline V gene. Trimming pared 6 bases from V and 4 bases from J, leaving 12 bases between.

The rearrangement joins TRBV19 to TRBJ2-7; 7 positions agree with TRBD1. Germline V lookup: CDR1 LNHDA, CDR2 SQIVND (reference sequence). The CDR3 totals 15 residues. The ends lost 2 bases at V and 2 bases at J; junction bases unmatched: 6. The CDR3 here is CASSINARGTYEQYF. The CDR3 DNA reads as TGTGCCAGTAGTATAAATGCCAGGGGGACCTACGAGCAGTACTTC.

As for this clone: This sample also contains other DNA sequences that code for the same CDR3. The chain combines TRBV27 with TRBJ2-6; D is uncertain. The germline V gene has CDR1 MNHEY and CDR2 SMNVEV (reference sequence). The CDR3 spans 13 residues. The V gene lost 5 bases and the J gene lost 4 bases, with 6 bases spanning the gap. CDR3 DNA: TGTGCCAGCAGTCGCTCCGGGGCCAACGTCCTGACTTTC. Protein product: CASSRSGANVLTF.

This clone was seen only a few times. The CDR3 sequence: CASSVISNTEAFF. The DNA of the CDR3 is TGTGCCAGCAGCGTAATATCGAACACTGAAGCTTTCTTT. The J gene is TRBJ1-1, the V gene TRBV9; D uncertain. V shed 1 base and J shed 1 base, with 5 bases lying between them. Germline assignment: CDR1 SGDLS and CDR2 YYNGEE. This CDR3 region has 13 residues.

The chain combines TRBV7-6 with TRBJ2-5; 14 nucleotides match TRBD2. Germline loops: CDR1 SGHVS, CDR2 FNYEAQ. V lost 4 bases to trimming and J lost 5 bases; unmatched junction nucleotides: 6. This CDR3 spans 16 amino acids. The CDR3 DNA sequence: TGTGCCAGCAGCTCGCGACTAGCGGGAGGGGGTGAGACCCAGTACTTC. Translated, it gives CASSSRLAGGGETQYF.

The rearrangement links TRBV28 to TRBJ2-7; TRBD1 agrees at 12 bases. Trimming at V came to 7 bases and at J to 5 bases, leaving 6 bases not matched to a gene. The CDR3 is made up of 14 amino acids. The germline V gene has CDR1 MDHEN and CDR2 SYDVKM. In DNA form, the CDR3 reads TGTGCCAGCACCCGGGACAGGGGGCGCGACGAGCAGTACTTC. This codes for CASTRDRGRDEQYF. Filled out from reference TRBV28 and TRBJ2-7, the complete variable domain reads DVKVTQSSRYLVKRTGEKVFLECVQDMDHENMFWYRQDPGLGLRLIYFSYDVKMKEKGDIPEGYSVSREKKERFSLILESASTNQTSMYLCASTRDRGRDEQYFGPGTRLTVT.

The chain has TRBV7-3 and TRBJ2-1, with 9 nucleotides matching TRBD2. The CDR3 spans 17 residues. Germline CDR1 SGHTA, CDR2 FQGTGA. The V and J ends lost 5 bases and 4 bases, in that order; junction bases with no gene match: 12. CDR3 in DNA: TGTGCCAGCAGCCCAGGTCTAGCGGGAAACCGTTACAATGAGCAGTTCTTC. It yields the protein CASSPGLAGNRYNEQFF.

The chain's CDR3 is CASRPKAGRSQPQHF. CDR3 in DNA: TGTGCCAGCAGACCAAAGGCGGGACGGAGTCAGCCCCAGCATTTT. The chain carries TRBV7-2 and TRBJ1-5; possibly TRBD1 for D (5 bases). The CDR3 has 15 residues. Trimming removed 6 bases at V and 6 bases at J, with 18 bases between. Germline CDR1 SGHTA, CDR2 FQGNSA.

This chain joins TRBV25-1 and TRBJ1-5, with no clear D. The V gene lost 3 bases and the J gene lost 3 bases, with 6 bases spanning the gap. The CDR3 loop spans 13 amino acids. Germline V gene data show CDR1 as MGHDK and CDR2 as SYGVNS. CDR3 sequence reads: CASSDRDNQPQHF. Here the CDR3 DNA reads TGTGCCAGCAGTGATAGGGACAATCAGCCCCAGCATTTT.

The rearrangement joins TRBV19 to TRBJ2-6, with D maybe TRBD1 (6 bases). V shed 6 bases and J shed 1 base, with 16 bases lying between them. Looked up from germline, CDR1 is LNHDA and CDR2 is SQIVND (reference sequence). This CDR3 comprises 17 residues. The DNA of the CDR3 is TGTGCCAGTAGAATGACAGGTGAATCATCTGGGGCCAACGTCCTGACTTTC. Translating gives CASRMTGESSGANVLTF.

The rearrangement uses TRBV5-1 and TRBJ2-1; 10 bases fit TRBD2. Germline V gives CDR1 SGHRS, CDR2 YFSETQ. V shed 4 bases and J 5 bases; nucleotides not matched to a gene: 6. This CDR3 region has 15 residues. The CDR3 region is CASSRGLARNNEQFF. The CDR3 DNA sequence: TGCGCCAGCAGCAGGGGACTAGCGAGAAACAATGAGCAGTTCTTC. Combining the CDR3 with reference TRBV5-1 and TRBJ2-1 gives the whole variable domain KAGVTQTPRYLIKTRGQQVTLSCSPISGHRSVSWYQQTPGQGLQFLFEYFSETQRNKGNFPGRFSGRQFSNSRSEMNVSTLELGDSALYLCASSRGLARNNEQFFGPGTRLTVL.

The chain employs TRBV15 and TRBJ1-2; the D gene is possibly TRBD1 (5 bases). The germline V gene encodes CDR1 LNHNV and CDR2 YYDKDF (reference sequence). V lost 5 bases, J lost 0 bases, and 13 bases lay in between. The CDR3 spans 15 residues. CDR3 sequence: CATSPSGLANYGYTF. The CDR3 nucleotides read TGTGCCACCAGCCCCTCAGGGTTAGCTAACTATGGCTACACCTTC. The full variable domain, in which reference TRBV15 and TRBJ1-2 provide the parts outside the CDR3, is DAMVIQNPRYQVTQFGKPVTLSCSQTLNHNVMYWYQQKSSQAPKLLFHYYDKDFNNEADTPDNFQSRRPNTSFCFLDIRSPGLGDTAMYLCATSPSGLANYGYTFGSGTRLTVV.